This paragraph reports one TCR beta chain. In this sample, this clonotype turned up many times. Its binding antigen is unknown. No much larger clonotype is one base removed from it; base qualities were not supplied. The TCR beta CDR3 regions were amplified from the RNA transcripts. A first-round RT-PCR of the TCR CDR3 used the HTBI primer set with the Qiagen OneStep RT-PCR kit. A second multiplex PCR round built the libraries, followed by size selection and purification. The libraries were sequenced on an Illumina HiSeq2000 using paired-end 100 bp reads. The source study handled its data this way. SOAPnuke was used to process the raw data, throwing out any read that contained adapters or uncalled bases, had a mean Phred below 15, or lacked an exact constant-primer or identifier match. COPE v1.2.5 was used to merge high-quality paired reads, and clonotypes were defined as unique nucleotide sequences. MiTCR v1.1 was used to align clonotypes to the IMGT TRBV, TRBD and TRBJ reference segments. Analysis was restricted to V-J combinations with a frequency above 0.0001, which covered roughly 99% of repertoires. The TCS score was defined as F50 (clonal expansion) divided by E x V (chaos), with BLOSUM62-based TCRdist calculated between CDR3 peptides within each V-J. Welch's t-statistics and random forest reduced 514 V-J features to 13, which were used in a naive Bayes classifier (R e1071). Thyroid-blood repertoire similarity was quantified with the Morisita-Horn index. The public reads were reprocessed in TCRdb via fastp at Q25 and MiXCR, keeping in-frame beta chains. Rows merge per CDR3 protein into single entries with the most common DNA and genes. V and J calls and clone size were set by TCRdb, not the authors. The sample profile shows about 610,000 distinct CDR3 sequences; over 12% of them were found once. Over 3.5% of the sample is in the top ten clones.

These data belong to a study of T cells in Graves' hyperthyroidism and ophthalmopathy (dated by TCRdb to between 2018 and 2021). Notes on the research overall: Peripheral blood samples were taken at the time of initial diagnosis, prior to any treatment. A discovery cohort of around 98 patients, approximately 45 with Graves' ophthalmopathy and roughly 59 with stable Graves' hyperthyroidism, was used to find distinguishing TCR V-J signatures. Prospective prediction of ophthalmopathy was tested in an independent validation cohort consisting of roughly 20 hyperthyroidism patients and approximately 16 patients who later progressed to ophthalmopathy. For training and testing, the 100 or so patients in the discovery cohort were randomly divided in a 7:3 ratio. In addition, the study compared T-cell repertoires in thyroid tissue and in blood from roughly six Graves' hyperthyroidism patients. After sampling, hyperthyroidism patients received methimazole starting at 30 mg daily, and ophthalmopathy patients received high-dose intravenous methylprednisolone. TCR Vbeta CDR3 sequencing of roughly 140 peripheral blood samples (over 40 ophthalmopathy, approximately 80 hyperthyroidism and roughly 17 progressor patients) is reported in the paper. What the work shows at the level of the full study, not this receptor alone: No statistical method was used to set the sample size in advance, and investigators knew the group allocation. In validation, the model predicted progression to ophthalmopathy with approximately 71% sensitivity and 72% to 85% specificity, a median of about 6 months before onset. Blood samples also contained most of the expanded thyroid clonotypes (frequency above 0.001), which suggests that blood repertoires may reflect thyroid immune responses. A 13 V-J signature model separated ophthalmopathy from stable hyperthyroidism, with nearly 90% sensitivity and roughly 82% specificity in cross-validation and 80%/75% in testing.

Moderately to severely active disease, a Clinical Activity Score of at least 3, a NOSPECS grade of at least 4, and a duration under 3 months were present in ophthalmopathy patients. Patients with uncontrolled infections, other autoimmune diseases, pregnancy or lactation were excluded. Diagnoses were based on clinical symptoms, serum thyroxine and TRAb, thyroid ultrasound and orbital computed tomography. PBMCs were isolated from about 10 ml of fresh peripheral blood by Ficoll-Paque density gradient centrifugation. Trizol reagent was used to extract total RNA, and RNA quality was then checked on an Agilent 2100 Bioanalyzer. CDR1 and CDR2 are drawn from the germline V gene: MDHEN, SYDVKM. V is shortened by 6 bases, J by 3 bases, and the region joining them spans 14 bases. Counted from cysteine to phenylalanine, this CDR3 has 14 amino acids. The DNA shown is the 42-base CDR3, in frame from base 1.

The sequenced sample consisted of blood. This receptor chain uses TRBV28 and TRBJ2-5; tentative D gene TRBD1, with 6 bases matching. This TCR was recovered from a woman aged 35 to 49 with Graves' ophthalmopathy. The CDR3 region has the sequence CASSRTTGKETQYF. DNA sequence: TGTGCCAGCAGCCGAACCACAGGGAAAGAGACCCAGTACTTC.